This entry lists 28 T cell receptor beta chains sequenced from one sample in a study of T cells after posttransplantation cyclophosphamide. Clones were sequenced by immunoSEQ multiplex PCR, and TCRdb holds only the in-frame ones, with some missing. The table lists tens of thousands of clones, around 83% of them singletons. Sequenced: PBMCs. The receptors originated from a young man with a blood cancer, CMV-positive, and with a related stem cell donor.

A single count supports this clone. V and J are TRBV7-2 and TRBJ1-5; D not certain. In germline, CDR1 is SGHTA, CDR2 FQGNSA. CDR3 size: 15 residues. V shed 2 bases and J shed 4 bases, with 12 bases lying between them. For the CDR3, the DNA is TGTGCCAGCAGCTTATCCGGATTACTAAATCAGCCCCAGCATTTT. This encodes CASSLSGLLNQPQHF.

The V call is TRBV13, the J call TRBJ2-5, with 7 bases identical to TRBD1. The V segment lost 5 bases and the J segment 7 bases; nucleotides outside the gene matches: 13. The CDR3 covers 15 residues. Germline lookup yields CDR1 PRHDT and CDR2 FYEKMQ (reference sequence). The CDR3 nucleotides are TGTGCCAGCAGCCCCGACAGGGACCCAACCGGGACCCAGTACTTC. Translating it yields CASSPDRDPTGTQYF.

This clone was counted between two and nine times. CDR3 nucleotide sequence: TGTGCCAGCAGCTTAGGATTTCAACAGGGTGAAGCTTTCTTT. This translates into CASSLGFQQGEAFF. The chain carries TRBV11-3 and TRBJ1-1; D may be TRBD1 (6 bases). With 1 base removed from V and 7 bases from J, the gap between germline ends came to 13 bases. CDR1 SGHNT and CDR2 YENEEA come from the germline V gene. This CDR3 region has 14 residues.

The rearrangement links TRBV5-1 to TRBJ1-1; 8 bases line up with TRBD1. The CDR3 is 14 residues long. From germline, CDR1 is SGHRS and CDR2 YFSETQ. V shed 3 bases, J shed 4 bases, and the junction held 5 bases outside the gene matches. The CDR3 DNA sequence: TGCGCCAGCAGCTCCCAGGGGGCTGTCACTGAAGCTTTCTTT. Translated: CASSSQGAVTEAFF.

V gene TRBV19 combines with J gene TRBJ2-2; D not certain. The CDR3 extends over 17 amino acids. V gave up 0 bases and J gave up 0 bases, with 11 bases separating them. Germline V gene sequence: CDR1 LNHDA, CDR2 SQIVND (reference sequence). DNA of the CDR3: TGTGCCAGTAGTATAGATCCACGGTACGCGAACACCGGGGAGCTGTTTTTT. Protein: CASSIDPRYANTGELFF.

This clone was picked up one time. This sequence joins TRBV5-6 and TRBJ1-2; D gene uncertain. Trimming took off 0 bases at V and 1 base at J, with 4 bases between the two ends. Germline V gene data show CDR1 as SGHDT and CDR2 as YYEEEE. The CDR3 extends over 13 amino acids. CDR3 coding DNA: TGTGCCAGCAGCTTGGCCAGTAACTATGGCTACACCTTC. Its translation: CASSLASNYGYTF. The full variable domain, completed using reference TRBV5-6 and TRBJ1-2, is DAGVTQSPTHLIKTRGQQVTLRCSPKSGHDTVSWYQQALGQGPQFIFQYYEEEERQRGNFPDRFSGHQFPNYSSELNVNALLLGDSALYLCASSLASNYGYTFGSGTRLTVV.

V gene TRBV21-1 combines with J gene TRBJ2-2; the D call in the table, TRBD2, was not verified against the DNA. TRBV21-1 is a listed pseudogene. The CDR3 totals 15 residues. The CDR3 protein is CASNTGGRVSGELFF. Here the CDR3 DNA reads TGTGCCAGCAACACTGGCGGGAGGGTCTCCGGGGAGCTGTTTTTT.

The genes are TRBV18 and TRBJ2-3, with D maybe TRBD2 (5 bases). Trimming removed 5 bases at V and 0 bases at J, with 15 bases between. The CDR3 runs to 16 residues. CDR1 and CDR2 from the germline V gene are KGHSH and LQKENI. DNA of the CDR3: TGTGCCAGCTCAGGGGTCGGACTTAGCAGCACAGATACGCAGTATTTT. It is translated as CASSGVGLSSTDTQYF.

V and J are TRBV15 and TRBJ1-1, with D perhaps TRBD1 (5 bases). Germline-derived CDR1 and CDR2 are LNHNV and YYDKDF (reference sequence). V was shortened by 0 bases and J by 3 bases, with 11 bases between the two germline ends. The CDR3 consists of 15 residues. The CDR3 spells CATSRDREGHTEAFF. In nucleotides, the CDR3 is TGTGCCACCAGCAGAGACAGGGAAGGACACACTGAAGCTTTCTTT.

The chain uses TRBV5-1 and TRBJ2-2; 10 nucleotides align to TRBD1. The CDR3 runs to 17 residues. J was trimmed by 7 bases and V by 0 bases; bases with no gene match: 9. CDR1 is SGHRS, CDR2 YFSETQ, per germline. CDR3 loop: CASSLDGPGQGIGELFF. For the CDR3, the DNA is TGCGCCAGCAGCTTGGATGGCCCGGGACAGGGGATCGGGGAGCTGTTTTTT. Complete variable domain (other parts from reference TRBV5-1 and TRBJ2-2): KAGVTQTPRYLIKTRGQQVTLSCSPISGHRSVSWYQQTPGQGLQFLFEYFSETQRNKGNFPGRFSGRQFSNSRSEMNVSTLELGDSALYLCASSLDGPGQGIGELFFGEGSRLTVL.

The V gene is TRBV5-1, the J gene TRBJ2-7, with 12 bases lining up with TRBD2. CDR1 and CDR2 from the germline V gene are SGHRS and YFSETQ. Trimming cost V 3 bases and J 3 bases; bases outside gene matches: 4. This CDR3 has 15 residues. CDR3 DNA sequence: TGCGCCAGCAGCTGGACGACTAGCGGGAGCTACGAGCAGTACTTC. Translated, it gives CASSWTTSGSYEQYF.

The rearrangement joins TRBV5-4 to TRBJ2-1, with D perhaps matching TRBD2 (6 bases). Trimming took off 4 bases at V and 7 bases at J, with 15 bases between the two ends. CDR3 size: 14 residues. Per germline, CDR1 SGHNT and CDR2 YYREEE (reference sequence). The CDR3 reads CASSATRTGNEQFF. CDR3 nucleotide sequence: TGTGCCAGCAGCGCGACTAGAACCGGAAATGAGCAGTTCTTC. Looking up the rest from reference TRBV5-4 and TRBJ2-1 gives the full variable domain: ETGVTQSPTHLIKTRGQQVTLRCSSQSGHNTVSWYQQALGQGPQFIFQYYREEENGRGNFPPRFSGLQFPNYSSELNVNALELDDSALYLCASSATRTGNEQFFGPGTRLTVL.

This chain joins TRBV9 and TRBJ2-7; no reliable D call. The CDR3 spans 13 residues. Trimming left V 4 bases short and J 6 bases short, with 14 bases between. The germline V gene encodes CDR1 SGDLS and CDR2 YYNGEE. The CDR3 region is CASSPILTGEQYF. CDR3 nucleotides: TGTGCCAGCAGCCCTATCCTTACGGGCGAGCAGTACTTC.

The V call is TRBV9, the J call TRBJ2-5, with 13 bases aligning to TRBD2. The V segment lost 0 bases and the J segment 2 bases; nucleotides outside the gene matches: 1. This CDR3 is 16 amino acids long. Germline CDR1 reads SGDLS; CDR2 reads YYNGEE. CDR3 protein: CASSVAGLAGQETQYF. For the CDR3, the DNA is TGTGCCAGCAGCGTAGCGGGACTAGCGGGACAAGAGACCCAGTACTTC.

This clone was detected only once. The V gene is TRBV7-3, the J gene TRBJ2-7; 12 nucleotides align to TRBD2. The CDR3 has 19 residues. V was clipped by 2 bases and J by 4 bases; unmatched bases: 15. Germline V gives CDR1 SGHTA, CDR2 FQGTGA. The CDR3 nucleotides read TGTGCCAGCAGCTTAGGACTAGCGGGATTCCGTGCCCGTGGTTACGAGCAGTACTTC. Amino acid sequence: CASSLGLAGFRARGYEQYF.

This rearrangement joins TRBV9 to TRBJ2-5; TRBD1 is a possible D gene (6 bases). CDR1 is SGDLS, CDR2 YYNGEE, per germline. V lost 1 base, J lost 1 base, and 14 bases lay in between. The CDR3 has 16 residues. The chain's CDR3 is CASSVSPRGSQETQYF. The CDR3 DNA reads TGTGCCAGCAGCGTAAGTCCGAGGGGGAGCCAAGAGACCCAGTACTTC.

DNA of the CDR3: TGTGCCAGCAGCTTGGCCTTAGCCAAAAACATTCAGTACTTC. Protein sequence: CASSLALAKNIQYF. V is TRBV7-2 and J is TRBJ2-4; D is uncertain. The CDR3 extends over 14 amino acids. Germline loops: CDR1 SGHTA, CDR2 FQGNSA. V was cut by 3 bases and J by 0 bases, with 6 bases left in between.

This chain links TRBV9 with TRBJ2-4, with a weak D call TRBD2 (6 bases). The germline V and J ends were trimmed by 0 bases and 9 bases, with 13 bases remaining between them. Germline loops: CDR1 SGDLS, CDR2 YYNGEE. The CDR3 covers 14 residues. The CDR3 DNA is TGTGCCAGCAGCGTAGGGCAGGATAGCGGCATTCAGTACTTC. Residues: CASSVGQDSGIQYF.

This rearrangement joins TRBV2 to TRBJ2-5, with D tentatively TRBD2 (5 bases). Germline V lookup: CDR1 SNHLY, CDR2 FYNNEI. The CDR3 has 14 amino acids. V was trimmed by 2 bases and J by 6 bases, leaving 13 bases between them. CDR3 nucleotides: TGTGCCAGCAGTGAAACGGTAGCGCAACAGACCCAGTACTTC. This translates into CASSETVAQQTQYF.

The chain combines TRBV10-2 with TRBJ1-1; D is uncertain. The CDR3 spans 13 residues. In germline, CDR1 is WSHSY, CDR2 SAAADI. The V end was cut by 7 bases, the J end by 4 bases, with 13 bases between. DNA of the CDR3: TGCGCCAGCAAAGGGCAGGAGGGCACTGAAGCTTTCTTT. It encodes CASKGQEGTEAFF.

The rearrangement uses TRBV28 and TRBJ2-7, with 12 bases identical to TRBD2. In germline, CDR1 is MDHEN, CDR2 SYDVKM. The CDR3 runs 14 residues. J was trimmed by 5 bases and V by 8 bases; bases with no gene match: 7. The CDR3, as DNA: TGTGCCAGCGGGCTAGCGGGAGGGCCGCACGAGCAGTACTTC. Its protein is CASGLAGGPHEQYF.

The V and J genes are TRBV4-2 and TRBJ2-2; perhaps TRBD2 as D (6 bases). With 0 bases removed from V and 4 bases from J, the gap between germline ends came to 9 bases. Germline lookup yields CDR1 LGHNA and CDR2 YNFKEQ. CDR3 length: 15 amino acids. CDR3 sequence: CASSQEGGSTGELFF. CDR3 coding DNA: TGTGCCAGCAGCCAAGAGGGAGGCTCCACCGGGGAGCTGTTTTTT.

This sequence joins TRBV5-1 and TRBJ2-7; 10 bases agree with TRBD2. CDR1 is SGHRS, CDR2 YFSETQ, per germline. V was clipped by 4 bases and J by 1 base; unmatched bases: 8. This CDR3 contains 16 residues. The CDR3 protein is CASSPVAGGTSYEQYF. In DNA, the CDR3 is TGCGCCAGCAGCCCGGTAGCGGGAGGAACTTCCTACGAGCAGTACTTC. The variable domain in full, completed from reference TRBV5-1 and TRBJ2-7, reads KAGVTQTPRYLIKTRGQQVTLSCSPISGHRSVSWYQQTPGQGLQFLFEYFSETQRNKGNFPGRFSGRQFSNSRSEMNVSTLELGDSALYLCASSPVAGGTSYEQYFGPGTRLTVT.

This chain uses TRBV5-1 with TRBJ2-5, with 8 positions matching TRBD1. Unmatched junction bases numbered 6, after V lost 3 bases and J lost 5 bases. CDR3 length equals 14 residues. CDR1 and CDR2 (germline): SGHRS, YFSETQ. The CDR3 loop is CASSYPGGGETQYF. The DNA of the CDR3 is TGCGCCAGCAGCTACCCAGGGGGCGGCGAGACCCAGTACTTC.

V and J are TRBV11-2 and TRBJ2-1, with D tentatively TRBD1 (6 bases). Trimming left V 8 bases short and J 10 bases short, with 21 bases between. Germline V gives CDR1 SGHAT, CDR2 FQNNGV. The CDR3 length is 14 residues. Written as DNA, the CDR3 is TGTGCCAGCCAACCCCGGACAGTCCAGGGGGAGCAGTTCTTC. Amino acid sequence: CASQPRTVQGEQFF.

The genes are TRBV11-2 and TRBJ2-7; TRBD1 matches 10 bases. In germline, CDR1 is SGHAT, CDR2 FQNNGV. The trim removed 1 base at V and 6 bases at J, leaving 3 bases unmatched. CDR3 length: 14 amino acids. The CDR3 bases are TGTGCCAGCAGCTTAGGACAGGGGGCACGCGAGCAGTACTTC. Its translation is CASSLGQGAREQYF.

This chain uses TRBV18 with TRBJ2-1, with a tentative D call TRBD2 (6 bases). The V end was cut by 4 bases, the J end by 0 bases, with 10 bases between. The germline V gene has CDR1 KGHSH and CDR2 LQKENI. This CDR3 contains 15 residues. The CDR3 nucleotides read TGTGCCAGCTCACGGAGGAGGGACTCCTACAATGAGCAGTTCTTC. Its protein product is CASSRRRDSYNEQFF.

The chain uses TRBV11-1 and TRBJ2-5; 9 positions match TRBD1. The CDR3 spans 17 residues. Germline CDR1 SGHAT, CDR2 FQDESV (reference sequence). After removal of 1 base from V and 5 bases from J, the junction contained 11 bases not matched to a gene. CDR3: CASSLVATGGSLETQYF. CDR3 coding DNA: TGTGCCAGCAGCTTAGTCGCGACAGGGGGAAGTTTGGAGACCCAGTACTTC.